What follows is one T cell receptor beta chain and its context. The data belong to a study of blood T cell repertoires in COVID-19. Study background: Some COVID-19 samples were acute and others convalescent; all came from the United States, Italy and Spain. The analysed material was cDNA or gDNA that came from T cells, B-cell-depleted T cells, or PBMCs.

V lost 5 bases, J lost 1 base, and 11 bases lay in between. The CDR3 runs to 14 residues. Germline CDR1 reads SEHNR; CDR2 reads FQNEAQ (reference sequence). As processed by the authors: Amplifying reference gene primers gave estimates of nucleated cell counts. Method: immunoSEQ multiplex PCR; TCRdb's copy keeps in-frame clones and lacks some. The V and J calls and the clone size are those of that table, but D and trimming were determined from the DNA. The sample contains around 100,000 clones, more than 75% of which appear only once. The chain joins TRBV7-9 to TRBJ1-1; unclear D gene. The clonotype originates from a man between 50 and 59 years old with active or convalescent COVID-19. Sequenced sample: peripheral blood. The CDR3 DNA sequence: TGTGCCAGCAGCGGATGGAGGGAGAACACTGAAGCTTTCTTT. It yields the protein CASSGWRENTEAFF.